This record covers a single TCR beta chain. Its antigen is not identified. Trimming took off 0 bases at V and 4 bases at J, with 19 bases between the two ends. The length of the CDR3 is 17 residues. From germline, CDR1 is SGDLS and CDR2 YYNGEE. This specimen comes from a study of cytomegalovirus exposure and HLA in healthy donors. Study-level findings and limits: As was reported, the classifier diagnosed cytomegalovirus status with high specificity and sensitivity.

Method: immunoSEQ multiplex PCR; TCRdb's copy keeps in-frame clones and lacks some. The sample has 100,000 to 150,000 clones; roughly nine tenths are singletons. This clonotype originated in a young woman in good health and CMV-seronegative. This chain joins TRBV9 and TRBJ1-1, with D maybe TRBD1 (6 bases). The sample comprised PBMCs. CDR3 DNA: TGTGCCAGCAGCGTAGGGGGGGGCGCGGACATTGGCACTGAAGCTTTCTTT. This sequence encodes CASSVGGGADIGTEAFF.